This TCR beta chain was found in a study of identical twins. The study, taken as a whole, reports: With abundant cord blood beta clonotypes, insertions were fewer; memory repertoires showed no such pattern.

Healthy Caucasians alone served as donors. MiXCR, applied by TCRdb to the 5' RACE reads, yields one record per CDR3 protein. This sample yields approximately 1.8 million distinct CDR3 sequences, of which about 30% are seen a single time; approximately 0.29% belongs to the top ten. Per germline, CDR1 DFQATT and CDR2 SNEGSKA (reference sequence). This CDR3 spans 16 amino acids. The V gene lost 5 bases and the J gene lost 8 bases, with 27 bases spanning the gap. Turning to this clonotype: Its antigen is not identified.

This TCR derives from a newborn girl in good health. Input material: cord blood. The V gene is TRBV20-1, the J gene TRBJ1-2; tentative D call: TRBD1 (5 bases). CDR3 nucleotide sequence: TGCAGTGCTGGAGGGCCACTCCAGGGATTTGTATGGGGCTACACCTTC. Translating gives CSAGGPLQGFVWGYTF.